This T cell receptor beta chain was retrieved from a study of post-analysis software for immune sequencing data. Study-level findings and limits: In patients, about 5 TRBV segments were more frequent than in controls, with TRBV5-6, TRBV5-1 and TRBV20-1 among them.

Unique molecular identifiers were present in the TCR beta cDNA libraries. Between 1 and 10 million T cells gave rise to approximately 520,000 cDNA molecules. TCRdb used MiXCR to reprocess the PCR reads, holding one entry per CDR3 protein. The sample lists almost 700,000 distinct CDR3 sequences; 55% to 70% were seen once. The V gene lost 1 base and the J gene lost 1 base, with 8 bases spanning the gap. CDR1 is LGHDT and CDR2 is YNNKEL in the germline V gene (reference sequence). This CDR3 has 14 amino acids. A remark on this clonotype: Its antigen is unknown.

Sequencing input: blood. The chain links TRBV3-1 to TRBJ2-7; D gene uncertain. The TCR originated in a girl aged 2-10 years with multiple sclerosis. CDR3 bases: TGTGCCAGCAGCCAAGTCGGACGGTCCTACGAGCAGTACTTC. It is translated as CASSQVGRSYEQYF.